These 20 T cell receptor beta chains were sequenced from one sample in a study of T cell responses to AZD1222 COVID-19 vaccine. Profiling relied on immunoSEQ multiplex PCR, and the TCRdb table lists in-frame clones only, not all of them. The sample has 70,000 to 95,000 clones, 75% to 95% seen once; the top ten hold around 28%. The sample in question was peripheral blood, obtained 28 days after the second AZD1222 dose. The receptors shown here come from an adult who received the AZD1222 COVID-19 vaccine.

J is TRBJ1-4 and V is TRBV7-9, with TRBD1 matching 8 bases. Per germline, CDR1 SEHNR and CDR2 FQNEAQ (reference sequence). There are 16 residues in the CDR3. The ends lost 1 base at V and 7 bases at J; junction bases unmatched: 8. CDR3 sequence reads: CASSLESDRGGEKLFF. The CDR3 DNA reads as TGTGCCAGCAGCTTAGAAAGTGACAGGGGAGGTGAAAAACTGTTTTTT.

This sequence joins TRBV4-2 and TRBJ2-5; 8 nucleotides line up with TRBD2. The CDR3 has 15 residues. CDR1 and CDR2 from the germline V gene are LGHNA and YNFKEQ. Trimming cost V 4 bases and J 1 base; bases outside gene matches: 5. The CDR3 DNA reads TGTGCCAGCAGCCCGACTAGCGCATCCCAAGAGACCCAGTACTTC. Residues: CASSPTSASQETQYF.

The chain couples TRBV5-8 to TRBJ1-1; 10 bases are a match to TRBD1. The V gene's germline CDR1 is SGHTS and CDR2 YDEGEE. The CDR3 runs to 16 residues. The junction had 8 bases not matched to a gene; V was cut back by 4 bases and J by 2 bases. The CDR3 bases are TGTGCCAGCAGCATGACGGGGACAGGGGTTAACACTGAAGCTTTCTTT. Protein sequence: CASSMTGTGVNTEAFF. The whole variable domain, filled in from reference TRBV5-8 and TRBJ1-1, reads EAGVTQSPTHLIKTRGQQATLRCSPISGHTSVYWYQQALGLGLQFLLWYDEGEERNRGNFPPRFSGRQFPNYSSELNVNALELEDSALYLCASSMTGTGVNTEAFFGQGTRLTVV.

This clone was seen just once. The chain links TRBV7-2 to TRBJ1-4, with D unclear. V lost 1 base to trimming and J lost 7 bases, with 16 bases between them. Germline-derived CDR1 and CDR2 are SGHTA and FQGNSA. CDR3 length: 16 residues. In DNA form, the CDR3 reads TGTGCCAGCAGCTTAGGAACGGGAAGAGGATTTGAAAAACTGTTTTTT. This codes for CASSLGTGRGFEKLFF.

This clone has a single count. V usage is TRBV6-5 and J usage is TRBJ2-7; 9 nucleotides align to TRBD1. CDR1 is MNHEY and CDR2 is SVGAGI in the germline V gene. CDR3 size: 13 residues. Trimming cost V 6 bases and J 5 bases; bases outside gene matches: 5. CDR3 loop: CASRRQGEDEQYF. The DNA of the CDR3 is TGTGCCAGCAGAAGACAGGGGGAGGACGAGCAGTACTTC.

This rearrangement joins TRBV6-5 to TRBJ1-1, with D tentatively TRBD1 (5 bases). The length of the CDR3 is 14 residues. Trimming pared 8 bases from V and 4 bases from J, leaving 17 bases between. The germline V gene has CDR1 MNHEY and CDR2 SVGAGI. This CDR3 reads CASHGTGAVTEAFF. In DNA form, the CDR3 reads TGTGCCAGCCATGGGACCGGGGCGGTCACTGAAGCTTTCTTT.

The table lists this clone with a count of one. V gene TRBV9 combines with J gene TRBJ2-5; the D is unclear. CDR1 is SGDLS and CDR2 is YYNGEE in the germline V gene. The V end was cut by 0 bases, the J end by 2 bases, with 8 bases between. This CDR3 contains 14 residues. CDR3 sequence reads: CASSVGAQQETQYF. Here the CDR3 DNA reads TGTGCCAGCAGCGTAGGGGCACAGCAAGAGACCCAGTACTTC.

Only a few counts were recorded for this clone. V usage is TRBV5-8 and J usage is TRBJ2-1; D possibly corresponds to TRBD2 (6 bases). The CDR3 sequence is 14 residues long. V was pared by 3 bases and J by 8 bases, with 15 bases between. Germline CDR1 is SGHTS and CDR2 is YDEGEE. In nucleotides, the CDR3 is TGTGCCAGCAGCTGGGCCGGAGGAGGGGATGAGCAGTTCTTC. Translation gives CASSWAGGGDEQFF. The full variable domain, with the rest looked up from reference TRBV5-8 and TRBJ2-1, is EAGVTQSPTHLIKTRGQQATLRCSPISGHTSVYWYQQALGLGLQFLLWYDEGEERNRGNFPPRFSGRQFPNYSSELNVNALELEDSALYLCASSWAGGGDEQFFGPGTRLTVL.

The CDR3 DNA reads as TGTGCCAGCAGCGGAAGCCTCGGGGGTAGCTCCTACAATGAGCAGTTCTTC. This encodes CASSGSLGGSSYNEQFF. V and J are TRBV9 and TRBJ2-1; possibly TRBD2 for D (6 bases). Germline V gene data show CDR1 as SGDLS and CDR2 as YYNGEE. CDR3 size: 17 residues. V lost 3 bases to trimming and J lost 0 bases, with 16 bases between them.

The J gene is TRBJ2-5, the V gene TRBV9, with TRBD2 matching 7 bases. V shed 1 base and J 4 bases; nucleotides not matched to a gene: 7. This CDR3 has 15 residues. The germline gives CDR1 SGDLS, CDR2 YYNGEE. This CDR3 is CASSVNGRRPETQYF. For the CDR3, the DNA is TGTGCCAGCAGCGTAAACGGGAGGAGGCCAGAGACCCAGTACTTC.

In its sample, this clone was seen once. V and J are TRBV29-1 and TRBJ1-2; 12 nucleotides agree with TRBD1. The V and J ends lost 7 bases and 0 bases, in that order; junction bases with no gene match: 9. The CDR3 has 16 amino acids. From germline, CDR1 is SQVTM and CDR2 ANQGSEA. CDR3 amino acids: CSATGTGGLANYGYTF. In DNA, the CDR3 is TGCAGCGCCACCGGGACAGGGGGCTTAGCTAACTATGGCTACACCTTC.

This clone was counted once. V and J are TRBV7-9 and TRBJ1-4, with 7 bases that match TRBD1. Germline V gene lookup returns CDR1 SEHNR and CDR2 FQNEAQ (reference sequence). The CDR3 is made up of 14 amino acids. Trimming removed 6 bases from V and 4 bases from J; junction bases left unmatched: 5. The CDR3 DNA reads TGTGCCAGCAGATGGGGACAGTTTAATGAAAAACTGTTTTTT. Translation gives CASRWGQFNEKLFF.

The chain couples TRBV9 to TRBJ1-5; 9 positions match TRBD1. V lost 3 bases to trimming and J lost 6 bases; unmatched junction nucleotides: 7. CDR1 is SGDLS, CDR2 YYNGEE, per germline. The CDR3 consists of 15 residues. CDR3 region: CASSGTGEGFQPQHF. The CDR3 DNA reads as TGTGCCAGCAGCGGGACAGGGGAGGGTTTTCAGCCCCAGCATTTT.

The genes are TRBV15 and TRBJ1-4, with D maybe TRBD1 (5 bases). Germline values: CDR1 LNHNV, CDR2 YYDKDF (reference sequence). This CDR3 spans 18 amino acids. V was cut by 0 bases and J by 0 bases, with 14 bases left in between. In nucleotides, the CDR3 is TGTGCCACCAGCAGAGATGCGACGACAGTTGCAACTAATGAAAAACTGTTTTTT. Its protein product is CATSRDATTVATNEKLFF.

V usage is TRBV30 and J usage is TRBJ1-6, with D maybe TRBD1 (5 bases). Germline CDR1 GTSNPN, CDR2 SVGIG (reference sequence). V lost 4 bases to trimming and J lost 10 bases, with 17 bases between them. There are 14 residues in the CDR3. The CDR3 loop reads CAWTPGLSLSPLHF. The CDR3 DNA sequence: TGTGCCTGGACACCAGGGCTATCACTCTCACCCCTCCACTTT.

The chain links TRBV28 to TRBJ2-7, with TRBD2 identical over 7 bases. The CDR3 runs 14 residues. V was clipped by 2 bases and J by 4 bases; unmatched bases: 5. Germline V gene data show CDR1 as MDHEN and CDR2 as SYDVKM. CDR3 coding DNA: TGTGCCAGCAGTTTAGGGGGGGGTTCATACGAGCAGTACTTC. As protein: CASSLGGGSYEQYF.

The chain links TRBV6-5 to TRBJ1-1; D not resolved. The ends were cut back, 8 bases at V and 7 bases at J, with 17 bases in the middle. Germline CDR1 MNHEY, CDR2 SVGAGI. This CDR3 spans 13 amino acids. The CDR3 sequence is CASVSHDGVEAFF. CDR3 coding DNA: TGTGCCAGCGTCTCCCACGACGGGGTTGAAGCTTTCTTT.

This chain links TRBV19 with TRBJ2-3, with TRBD2 identical over 9 bases. The length of the CDR3 is 15 residues. Losses at the gene ends were 5 bases for V and 8 bases for J; bases not matched to a gene: 11. Germline assignment: CDR1 LNHDA and CDR2 SQIVND (reference sequence). Here the CDR3 reads CASSATSGPRGTQYF. CDR3 nucleotides: TGTGCCAGTAGTGCGACTAGCGGACCTAGGGGTACGCAGTATTTT.

The V call is TRBV30, the J call TRBJ1-3; no firm D call. The V end was cut by 4 bases, the J end by 4 bases, with 14 bases between. CDR1 is GTSNPN and CDR2 is SVGIG in the germline V gene (reference sequence). The CDR3 covers 14 residues. This chain's CDR3 is CAWTGLYSGNTIYF. DNA of the CDR3: TGTGCCTGGACCGGGCTCTACAGCGGAAACACCATATATTTT. The whole variable domain, filled in from reference TRBV30 and TRBJ1-3, reads SQTIHQWPATLVQPVGSPLSLECTVEGTSNPNLYWYRQAAGRGLQLLFYSVGIGQISSEVPQNLSASRPQDRQFILSSKKLLLSDSGFYLCAWTGLYSGNTIYFGEGSWLTVV.

V usage is TRBV28 and J usage is TRBJ2-7; the match to TRBD2 covers 7 bases. The V segment lost 6 bases and the J segment 0 bases; nucleotides outside the gene matches: 11. There are 16 residues in the CDR3. Germline loops: CDR1 MDHEN, CDR2 SYDVKM. CDR3 protein: CASRLAPSGSSYEQYF. The DNA for the CDR3 is TGTGCCAGCAGGTTGGCCCCTAGCGGTAGCTCCTACGAGCAGTACTTC.